This TCR beta chain was captured in a study of cytomegalovirus exposure and HLA in healthy donors (dated by TCRdb to about 2017). About the study as a whole: According to an earlier analysis of around 600 of the donors, roughly 180 million T cells yielded 95 million to 140 million unique TCR beta sequences and more than 250 Gb of sequence data. In a later analysis, previously published TCR beta repertoires from hundreds of donors were re-analyzed and high-resolution HLA genotyping was added so that TCR occurrence patterns could be studied. A later genetic analysis took genome-wide SNP genotypes for about 55% of the 666 donors and used that subset as a discovery cohort. The number of donors typed differed by locus, with 629-630 for A, B, C, DRB1 and DQB1, around 560 for DQA1, 606 for DPA1, and some 440 for DPB1. A handful of DR-DQ haplotypes were handled as single units for association and clustering because linkage in the cohort was strong. The study was designed to test whether signatures of past pathogen exposure could be identified by cataloging public T cell receptors. The study combined high-throughput TCR immunosequencing, statistical association of individual TCRs with disease status, and machine learning to predict cytomegalovirus infection status. All discovery cohort repertoires had been generated using a single sequencing platform. Rather than drawing on any new phenotypic data, the later analysis identified candidate immune exposures from TCR beta sequences and the way those sequences occurred across donors. Donor age, sex, ethnicity and CMV serostatus were compiled alongside the repertoire data. About 300 gigabases of sequencing data and tens of millions of unique TCR sequences were included in an early release covering about 700 HLA-typed donors. Using immunosequencing, the study profiled T cell repertoires from approximately 700 subjects and related those repertoires to cytomegalovirus serostatus. Of the approximately 400 genotyped donors, approximately 83% fell in the genetic ancestry cluster associated with self-reported Caucasian donors. In addition to the first cohort of approximately 650 subjects, a separate validation cohort of around 110 different subjects was used. Class I and class II HLA loci were covered by the typing at four-digit resolution. Among some 400 genotyped donors of the cohort, an average of roughly 230,000 unique TCR beta nucleotide sequences was sequenced per donor, of which roughly 18% were non-productive. To decide whether each TCR beta V gene segment behaved as functional or pseudogenic, an earlier analysis of several hundred of the donors relied on high-throughput TCR beta sequencing. The paper's findings and limits, for the study overall: Correlated functional status among segregating V segments might reflect linkage disequilibrium, but an unknown experimental factor could not be ruled out. The study gave a list of about 160 TCR beta chains associated with cytomegalovirus. According to the authors, the approach could potentially be generalized to other disease states and immunological phenotypes. Strong co-occurrence of HLA alleles, especially DR and DQ, made assigning TCR associations to individual alleles difficult. A further reported finding was that TCR beta sequences accurately predicted the HLA-A and HLA-B alleles for most subjects in the first cohort. In vitro tests confirmed that a few of the cytomegalovirus-associated TCR beta chains recognize cytomegalovirus antigens. V-gene and J-gene trimming of TCR beta chains was associated with a missense DCLRE1C variant in a later genetic analysis, and the association was replicated in an independent cohort. Broadly in line with IMGT annotations, most TCR beta V segments showed up in productive rearrangements about 87% or about 30% of the time in an earlier analysis of roughly 590 of the donors. In a later analysis, HLA-associated TCR beta chains were found to be more clonally expanded and to have lower generation probabilities than equally common non-associated chains. Most CMV-associated TCR beta chains appeared to be HLA-restricted in a later analysis, and the HLA associations seemed to be driven largely by CMV exposure. Across donors, most TCR sequences were observed very rarely, whereas some public TCRs were present in many individuals. Immune exposure information for the cohort was limited to CMV serostatus. The classifier was reported to diagnose cytomegalovirus status with high specificity and sensitivity in both the original cohort and the validation cohort. Compared with the roughly 720-donor mean, donors in an Asian-associated ancestry cluster had fewer N-insertions in productive TCRs, according to a later genetic analysis. Only TCR beta chains were sequenced in this cohort, and the absence of alpha or paired-chain data limited detectable features. According to a later analysis, TCR association rates differed among HLA loci, with DRB1 alleles showing the most associated TCRs and HLA-C alleles showing the fewest. Specific HLA alleles were associated with more than 15,000 TCR beta sequences at a false discovery rate of 0.05 in a later analysis. A later analysis reported that several top co-occurrence clusters appeared linked to parvovirus B19, influenza, CMV and Epstein-Barr virus. Because the 87-base-pair reads could not distinguish some IMGT-functional V segments, including TRBV6-2 and TRBV6-3, those segments were excluded. A cluster of highly shared sequence variants was judged likely to be a technical artifact of the sequencing pipeline. Because some donors lacked HLA typing at each locus, the association tests relied only on the typed subset. Because counts were too low, 15 to 20 rarely observed V segments, including chromosome 9 orphons, were excluded from the earlier analysis of around 640 of the donors. The presence/absence analyses assumed that sequencing depth was roughly uniform across donors, and that assumption may not be true.

The library was built by means of the immunoSEQ multiplex PCR assay. The multiplex PCR relied on a mix of 60 forward primers for TCR Vbeta segments and 13 reverse primers for TCR Jbeta segments. The CDR3 region of rearranged TCR beta genes was amplified from genomic DNA with a multiplex PCR assay. Amplified TCR beta libraries were sequenced as 87-base-pair reads on the Illumina HiSeq System. For the original study's pipeline: A later analysis tallied around 80 million unique TCR beta chains across the 700 or so repertoires, and 10 million to 11 million of those chains were shared by two or more donors. To remove PCR and sequencing errors, raw reads were error-corrected and collapsed into unique sequences using a nearest-neighbor algorithm that merged closely related sequences. CDR3 sequences were aligned to IMGT reference sequences to assign V, D and J gene segments. For a sequence to be retained, a match of at least six nucleotides was required to both a V gene segment and a J gene segment. Rearrangements were called productive when the CDR3 lacked stop codons and stayed in frame with V and J; all others were non-productive. Following IMGT convention, CDR3 was defined as the stretch from the second conserved V-encoded cysteine to the conserved J-encoded phenylalanine. Sequences without an unambiguous match to a single V gene segment were excluded from the earlier analysis of approximately 560 of the donors. An earlier analysis of some 500 of the donors classified V segments as functional when productive rearrangements were above 56.7% and as segregating when the standard deviation between donors was above 5%. A statistical classification framework was developed to diagnose cytomegalovirus status using the catalog of TCR beta chain sequences. V and J gene assignment, in a later analysis, came from comparing TCR nucleotide sequences with IMGT/GENE-DB human TR gene sequences. In a later analysis, CDR3 sequences and most-parsimonious VDJ recombination scenarios were assigned using the TCRdist pipeline. In a later analysis, each TCR beta chain was defined by its CDR3 amino acid sequence together with its V-gene family, and reads lacking a unique V-gene family were excluded. As a way to deal with suspected cross-contamination and a sequencing artifact, a later analysis dropped approximately 590 nucleotide sequences that were highly shared and had low generation probability. In a later analysis, a clonal expansion index for each public chain was calculated from normalized within-repertoire ranks of inferred template counts. A later analysis computed generation probabilities with a VDJ recombination model fitted to out-of-frame rearrangements, and checked the results against IGoR. In a later analysis, TCR-TCR, TCR-HLA and TCR-CMV co-occurrence was scored with hypergeometric tests, and a repertoire-size bias correction was applied to TCR pairs. False discovery rates were estimated in a later analysis by permuting HLA or CMV assignments 20 times. In a later analysis, co-occurring TCRs were grouped using DBSCAN, with TCRdist sequence similarity added in when clustering inside HLA-allele-positive subsets. Repertoires with fewer than 30,000 or more than 120,000 public chains, plus five repertoires with anomalous nucleotide sharing, were excluded from co-occurrence clustering. In its TCRdb copy, this immuneACCESS table keeps in-frame sequences only and misses some clones. Where compared with another copy, unresolved V genes explain less than half of these, and the others have no known cause. That table gives V, J and clone size, and the DNA gave D and trimming. For this sample the table gives about 160,000 clones, of which roughly 80% were detected only once. The top ten constitute roughly 2.3% of the sample.

The cohort was made up of about 670 healthy bone marrow donors. At the time of sampling, all cohort members were nominally healthy, though unrecorded immune exposures were likely present. The donor was CMV seronegative and belonged to the group of more than 300 seronegative cohort members. Every donor gave a peripheral blood sample, and the peripheral blood mononuclear cells from that sample were used for TCR beta sequencing. Genomic DNA was extracted from the blood cell samples with the Qiagen DNeasy Blood Extraction Kit. In the germline V gene, CDR1 corresponds to LGHNA and CDR2 to YSLEER. Trimming at the junction amounts to 0 bases on V and 4 bases on J, and the germline ends lie 13 bases apart. The CDR3 holds 17 amino acids from the cysteine to the phenylalanine. This entry keeps only the CDR3 DNA: 51 bases, framed from base 1. A note on this clone: Which antigen it targets is not known. Per-nucleotide qualities are absent, and no much larger clonotype sits a single base away.

The clonotype comes from a male donor in good health and CMV-seronegative. The sample comprised PBMCs. The chain couples TRBV4-3 to TRBJ1-6; no D gene is confidently identified. The CDR3 region has the sequence CASSQDYSDGYNSPLHF. In nucleotide form, the sequence is TGCGCCAGCAGCCAAGATTACAGTGACGGATATAATTCACCCCTCCACTTT.